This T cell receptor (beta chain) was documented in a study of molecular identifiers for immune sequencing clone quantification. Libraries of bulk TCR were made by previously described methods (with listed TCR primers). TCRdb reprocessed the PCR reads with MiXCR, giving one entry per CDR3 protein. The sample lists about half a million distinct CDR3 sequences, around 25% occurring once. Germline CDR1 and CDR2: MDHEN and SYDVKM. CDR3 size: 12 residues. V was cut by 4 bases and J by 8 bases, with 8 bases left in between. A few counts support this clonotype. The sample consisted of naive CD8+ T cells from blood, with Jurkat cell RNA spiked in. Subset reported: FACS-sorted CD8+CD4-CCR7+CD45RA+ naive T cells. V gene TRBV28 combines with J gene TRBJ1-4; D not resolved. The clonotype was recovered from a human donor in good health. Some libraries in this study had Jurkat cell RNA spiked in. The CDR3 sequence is CASSSIEEKLFF. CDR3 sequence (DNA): TGTGCCAGCAGTTCGATAGAGGAAAAACTGTTTTTT.